The 15 T cell receptor beta chains below come from one sample, sequenced in a study of CD8 T cells in Susac syndrome. With random hexamers, about 0.45 to 1 ug RNA was reverse transcribed. TCRdb re-derived calls from the immunoSEQ multiplex PCR reads in MiXCR, one entry per CDR3 protein. The sample carries 85,000 to 90,000 distinct CDR3 sequences, approximately 92% recorded once. Sequencing was performed on CD8+ T cells from PBMCs. The origin of the receptors is a human donor in good health.

The chain links TRBV29-1 to TRBJ2-1; 15 bases map to TRBD2. CDR3 size: 17 residues. CDR1 SQVTM and CDR2 ANQGSEA come from the germline V gene. The trim removed 7 bases at V and 2 bases at J, leaving 9 bases unmatched. CDR3 in DNA: TGCAGCGCCGACGGGACTAGCGGGGGGAGCCCCTACAATGAGCAGTTCTTC. It specifies CSADGTSGGSPYNEQFF.

V gene TRBV4-1 combines with J gene TRBJ2-1, with no clear D. Germline CDR1 reads MGHRA; CDR2 reads YSYEKL. Trimming removed 4 bases from V and 5 bases from J, with 6 bases in between. CDR3 length: 12 amino acids. The CDR3 loop is CASSPLNNEQFF. In DNA, the CDR3 is TGCGCCAGCAGCCCCCTAAACAATGAGCAGTTCTTC.

In its sample, this clonotype was seen once. This chain uses TRBV14 with TRBJ1-6; no reliable D call. The germline V gene has CDR1 SGHDN and CDR2 FVKESK. CDR3 size: 14 residues. V shed 0 bases and J shed 9 bases, with 9 bases lying between them. As DNA, the CDR3 is TGTGCCAGCAGCCAAGAAGGGTCAAGTTCACCCCTCCACTTT. Its translation: CASSQEGSSSPLHF.

This chain links TRBV9 with TRBJ2-7; a possible D gene is TRBD2 (5 bases). Germline V gene data show CDR1 as SGDLS and CDR2 as YYNGEE. The CDR3 is made up of 13 amino acids. V lost 4 bases to trimming and J lost 2 bases, with 10 bases between them. The CDR3 sequence: CASSPAGPYEQYF. CDR3 DNA: TGTGCCAGCAGCCCGGCGGGTCCCTACGAGCAGTACTTC.

CDR3 nucleotide sequence: TGTGCCAGCAGCCCCGGGAGGGGCCCGTCGTACGAGCAGTACTTC. The encoded protein is CASSPGRGPSYEQYF. The chain carries TRBV9 and TRBJ2-7; TRBD2 matches at 8 bases. Unmatched junction bases numbered 10, after V lost 4 bases and J lost 4 bases. Germline V gene sequence: CDR1 SGDLS, CDR2 YYNGEE. The CDR3 sequence is 15 residues long.

The genes are TRBV29-1 and TRBJ1-1; D is unresolved. Trimming left V 3 bases short and J 3 bases short, with 5 bases between. The CDR3 has 11 residues. Germline loops: CDR1 SQVTM, CDR2 ANQGSEA. The CDR3 sequence is CSVDEYTEAFF. The CDR3 coding sequence is TGCAGCGTTGATGAATACACTGAAGCTTTCTTT.

This clonotype has just one count. The J gene is TRBJ1-3, the V gene TRBV29-1; no firm D call. CDR1 and CDR2 (germline): SQVTM, ANQGSEA. V lost 4 bases, J lost 4 bases, and 14 bases lay in between. The CDR3 spans 14 residues. The CDR3 loop is CSVGSGIQGNTIYF. CDR3 nucleotides: TGCAGCGTTGGATCCGGGATTCAAGGAAACACCATATATTTT.

The chain couples TRBV18 to TRBJ2-2, with D perhaps assigned TRBD1 or TRBD2 (5 bases each). The CDR3 runs 17 residues. V was cut by 2 bases and J by 7 bases, with 20 bases left in between. Germline V gene lookup returns CDR1 KGHSH and CDR2 LQKENI. CDR3: CASSPVPRGLGIGELFF. The CDR3 nucleotides are TGTGCCAGCTCACCAGTCCCCCGGGGCCTCGGCATCGGGGAGCTGTTTTTT.

The chain is built from TRBV9 and TRBJ1-1, with a weak D call TRBD1 (6 bases). The germline CDR1 and CDR2 sequences are SGDLS and YYNGEE. V shed 3 bases and J shed 6 bases, with 9 bases lying between them. The CDR3 runs to 12 residues. The CDR3 protein is CASSAGQPEAFF. CDR3 DNA sequence: TGTGCCAGCAGCGCCGGACAGCCTGAAGCTTTCTTT.

This chain links TRBV7-8 with TRBJ2-5; D is possibly TRBD2 (7 bases). This CDR3 is built from 14 residues. Trimming pared 5 bases from V and 1 base from J, leaving 11 bases between. The germline V gene has CDR1 SGHVS and CDR2 FQNEAQ. As DNA, the CDR3 is TGTGCCAGCAGCGAGGGGGGGATCCAAGAGACCCAGTACTTC. It codes for CASSEGGIQETQYF.

J is TRBJ1-2 and V is TRBV29-1; 7 nucleotides align to TRBD1. Germline V gives CDR1 SQVTM, CDR2 ANQGSEA. The CDR3 length is 12 residues. J was trimmed by 5 bases and V by 7 bases; bases with no gene match: 7. CDR3 region: CSAYRGSYGYTF. The CDR3 nucleotides are TGCAGCGCCTACAGGGGATCGTATGGCTACACCTTC.

In this sample, this clonotype turned up once. The chain carries TRBV2 and TRBJ1-6, with 8 bases that match TRBD1. The J segment lost 8 bases and the V segment lost 9 bases, leaving 9 bases of the junction unmatched. The germline V gene encodes CDR1 SNHLY and CDR2 FYNNEI. The CDR3 has 14 residues. The chain's CDR3 is CASIIGTGDSPLHF. The CDR3 DNA reads as TGTGCCAGTATTATCGGGACAGGAGATTCACCCCTCCACTTT.

V is TRBV29-1 and J is TRBJ1-1; D might be TRBD1 (5 bases). This CDR3 comprises 12 residues. With 6 bases removed from V and 5 bases from J, the gap between germline ends came to 13 bases. CDR1 and CDR2 from the germline V gene are SQVTM and ANQGSEA. In nucleotides, the CDR3 is TGCAGCGTCTTCGAGGGACGAACTGAAGCTTTCTTT. It is translated as CSVFEGRTEAFF.

The V gene is TRBV20-1, the J gene TRBJ2-1; TRBD2 aligns across 7 bases. In germline, CDR1 is DFQATT, CDR2 SNEGSKA (reference sequence). The CDR3 is 12 amino acids. J lost 6 bases, V lost 5 bases, and 4 bases had no gene match. In DNA form, the CDR3 reads TGCAGTGCTGGGGGACTACTCAATGAGCAGTTCTTC. It yields the protein CSAGGLLNEQFF.

CDR3 DNA sequence: TGTGCCAGCAGCGCCTACCCAGGGGAAGGCTACGAGCAGTACTTC. This gives the protein CASSAYPGEGYEQYF. This rearrangement joins TRBV3-1 to TRBJ2-7; perhaps TRBD1 as D (6 bases). This CDR3 is 15 amino acids long. V was pared by 5 bases and J by 3 bases, with 17 bases between. Germline V gives CDR1 LGHDT, CDR2 YNNKEL (reference sequence).